These 18 T cell receptor beta chains share one sample of origin, sequenced in a study of cytomegalovirus exposure and HLA in healthy donors. The PCR was carried out with 60 Vbeta primers and 13 Jbeta primers. TCRdb's copy holds only in-frame clones and misses some; the assay was immunoSEQ multiplex PCR. The sample has 250,000 to 350,000 clones, about four fifths seen once. Sequencing was done on a sample of PBMCs. These receptors came from a girl aged 2 to 10 in good health and CMV-seronegative.

V gene TRBV7-8 combines with J gene TRBJ1-1, with a possible D match to TRBD1 (5 bases). The CDR3 totals 13 residues. The V end was cut by 6 bases, the J end by 1 base, with 9 bases between. The V gene's germline CDR1 is SGHVS and CDR2 FQNEAQ. The CDR3 is CASRLTANTEAFF. In nucleotides, the CDR3 is TGTGCCAGCAGGTTGACAGCGAACACTGAAGCTTTCTTT.

This chain uses TRBV7-9 with TRBJ2-7; possibly TRBD2 for D (5 bases). The CDR3 spans 12 residues. The germline V and J ends were trimmed by 5 bases and 3 bases, with 8 bases remaining between them. CDR1 is SEHNR, CDR2 FQNEAQ, per germline (reference sequence). As DNA, the CDR3 is TGTGCCAGCAGCCCGAGCGGCTACGAGCAGTACTTC. Amino acids: CASSPSGYEQYF.

The gene calls are TRBV18 and TRBJ2-7; 9 bases line up with TRBD2. The CDR3 totals 15 residues. Germline CDR1 is KGHSH and CDR2 is LQKENI. V trimming: 3 bases; J trimming: 3 bases; junction bases outside the gene matches: 6. CDR3 region: CASSPLAGKDYEQYF. The CDR3 DNA is TGTGCCAGCTCACCCCTAGCGGGAAAGGACTACGAGCAGTACTTC.

The J gene is TRBJ1-4, the V gene TRBV6-4, with a possible D match to TRBD1 (5 bases). The CDR3 spans 16 residues. CDR1 is MRHNA, CDR2 SNTAGT, per germline. The V end was cut by 0 bases, the J end by 0 bases, with 8 bases between. The CDR3 here is CASSDSRQTTNEKLFF. The CDR3 DNA follows: TGTGCCAGCAGTGACTCGAGACAGACAACTAATGAAAAACTGTTTTTT.

In this sample, this clone turned up a few times. The J gene is TRBJ2-7, the V gene TRBV9, with D possibly matching TRBD1 (6 bases). Trimming shortened V by 0 bases and J by 6 bases, and 16 bases separated the two germline ends. Looked up from germline, CDR1 is SGDLS and CDR2 is YYNGEE. The CDR3 is 15 residues long. DNA for the CDR3: TGTGCCAGCAGCGTAGAAGGGGACAATACGGGCGAGCAGTACTTC. This gives the protein CASSVEGDNTGEQYF. Filled out from reference TRBV9 and TRBJ2-7, the complete variable domain reads DSGVTQTPKHLITATGQRVTLRCSPRSGDLSVYWYQQSLDQGLQFLIQYYNGEERAKGNILERFSAQQFPDLHSELNLSSLELGDSALYFCASSVEGDNTGEQYFGPGTRLTVT.

The chain is built from TRBV28 and TRBJ2-2, with D uncertain. CDR3 length equals 12 residues. Per the germline V gene, CDR1 is MDHEN and CDR2 is SYDVKM. The ends were cut back, 5 bases at V and 5 bases at J, with 6 bases in the middle. The CDR3 loop reads CASSTQTGELFF. CDR3 in DNA: TGTGCCAGCAGTACTCAAACCGGGGAGCTGTTTTTT.

The V call is TRBV9, the J call TRBJ2-2; 9 bases agree with TRBD2. V lost 3 bases to trimming and J lost 6 bases; unmatched junction nucleotides: 6. There are 15 residues in the CDR3. Germline CDR1 is SGDLS and CDR2 is YYNGEE. The CDR3 loop reads CASSGREGRAGELFF. Here the CDR3 DNA reads TGTGCCAGCAGCGGGCGGGAGGGCCGGGCCGGGGAGCTGTTTTTT.

CDR3 amino acids: CASSLSPNYNEQFF. The DNA for the CDR3 is TGTGCCAGCAGTTTATCTCCCAACTACAATGAGCAGTTCTTC. V usage is TRBV27 and J usage is TRBJ2-1; D is ambiguous. CDR1 is MNHEY and CDR2 is SMNVEV in the germline V gene (reference sequence). The V gene lost 0 bases and the J gene lost 3 bases, with 6 bases spanning the gap. The CDR3 covers 14 residues.

This clone has only one observation. The chain employs TRBV11-2 and TRBJ2-1; D is perhaps TRBD1 (6 bases). The germline V gene has CDR1 SGHAT and CDR2 FQNNGV. V was pared by 2 bases and J by 6 bases, with 17 bases between. This CDR3 contains 16 residues. CDR3 residues: CASSLFRWGPINEQFF. Written as DNA, the CDR3 is TGTGCCAGCAGCTTATTTCGGTGGGGGCCTATCAATGAGCAGTTCTTC.

The chain uses TRBV9 and TRBJ2-1; the match to TRBD2 covers 12 bases. Germline loops: CDR1 SGDLS, CDR2 YYNGEE. Unmatched junction bases numbered 6, after V lost 0 bases and J lost 2 bases. The CDR3 loop spans 18 amino acids. The CDR3, as DNA: TGTGCCAGCAGCGTAGGGGCTAGCGGGAGGGTCCCCTACAATGAGCAGTTCTTC. This sequence encodes CASSVGASGRVPYNEQFF.

This chain uses TRBV27 with TRBJ1-3; D call uncertain. V lost 1 base to trimming and J lost 2 bases, with 9 bases between them. The CDR3 runs to 15 residues. Germline CDR1 reads MNHEY; CDR2 reads SMNVEV (reference sequence). The CDR3 loop reads CASSLFTAPGNTIYF. The CDR3 coding sequence is TGTGCCAGCAGTTTATTTACAGCTCCTGGAAACACCATATATTTT.

The chain recombines TRBV11-2 with TRBJ1-2; D may be TRBD1 (5 bases). The CDR3 totals 15 residues. CDR1 and CDR2 from the germline V gene are SGHAT and FQNNGV. V gave up 5 bases and J gave up 5 bases, with 18 bases separating them. CDR3 bases: TGTGCCAGCAGCGAACCGGGACTTGGACCATATGGCTACACCTTC. It translates to CASSEPGLGPYGYTF.

The chain couples TRBV7-9 to TRBJ1-1; D gene unclear. Germline V CDR1 and CDR2: SEHNR, FQNEAQ (reference sequence). The length of the CDR3 is 14 residues. V dropped 4 bases and J dropped 0 bases, with 9 bases sitting between them. The CDR3 is CASSYQALNTEAFF. In nucleotides, the CDR3 is TGTGCCAGCAGCTATCAGGCGCTGAACACTGAAGCTTTCTTT.

The gene calls are TRBV10-2 and TRBJ2-7, with 10 bases identical to TRBD1. CDR3 length: 14 amino acids. V gave up 7 bases and J gave up 4 bases; unmatched junction bases: 7. Germline loops: CDR1 WSHSY, CDR2 SAAADI. CDR3 bases: TGCGCCAGCATGCTGGACAGGGGGGGTTACGAGCAGTACTTC. This gives the protein CASMLDRGGYEQYF.

Only one count was recorded for this clone. The rearrangement uses TRBV7-8 and TRBJ2-1; 10 bases map to TRBD1. The CDR3 totals 17 residues. Germline assignment: CDR1 SGHVS and CDR2 FQNEAQ. The trim removed 2 bases at V and 8 bases at J, leaving 12 bases unmatched. The CDR3: CASSLPPTGGDFDEQFF. Here the CDR3 DNA reads TGTGCCAGCAGCTTACCCCCGACAGGGGGCGATTTCGATGAGCAGTTCTTC.

A few counts support this clone. The chain links TRBV30 to TRBJ2-1, with D possibly TRBD2 on 5 matching bases. Germline assignment: CDR1 GTSNPN and CDR2 SVGIG (reference sequence). Deletions cut 4 bases from V and 4 bases from J, with 11 bases between. The length of the CDR3 is 13 residues. The CDR3 region is CAWNTGNYNEQFF. CDR3 nucleotide sequence: TGTGCCTGGAACACCGGGAATTACAATGAGCAGTTCTTC.

The V call is TRBV7-2, the J call TRBJ1-1; D perhaps matches TRBD1 (5 bases). The V gene lost 6 bases and the J gene lost 3 bases, with 8 bases spanning the gap. Germline CDR1 reads SGHTA; CDR2 reads FQGNSA. The CDR3 consists of 12 residues. CDR3 residues: CASSRQYTEAFF. The CDR3 coding sequence is TGTGCCAGCAGTCGACAGTACACTGAAGCTTTCTTT.

On this clone: Other DNA sequences of this sample code for an identical CDR3. This chain connects TRBV20-1 to TRBJ1-1; D is unclear. The ends were cut back, 5 bases at V and 2 bases at J, with 6 bases in the middle. Germline V gives CDR1 DFQATT, CDR2 SNEGSKA (reference sequence). The CDR3 loop spans 11 amino acids. The CDR3 protein is CSALLNTEAFF. The CDR3 DNA follows: TGCAGTGCTCTTCTTAACACTGAAGCTTTCTTT.